One sample yielded the 24 T cell receptor beta chains listed below, sequenced in a study of T-cell memory formation after mild COVID-19. From the 5' RACE reads, TCRdb called clonotypes with MiXCR, one entry per CDR3 protein. The sample yields 470,000 or so distinct CDR3 sequences, under 20% seen once. The sequenced material came from PBMCs or a T cell subset sorted from them (not recorded which). Receptors originate from a man between 18 and 29 years old who had mild COVID-19 (a few samples of this study predate the infection). Cell type and time point are not known.

This clonotype was detected only a few times. This chain connects TRBV27 to TRBJ2-1; TRBD1 is a possible D gene (6 bases). This CDR3 comprises 14 residues. V shed 4 bases and J shed 7 bases, with 14 bases lying between them. Per the germline V gene, CDR1 is MNHEY and CDR2 is SMNVEV (reference sequence). The CDR3 protein is CASSSQDRLNEQFF. CDR3 nucleotide sequence: TGTGCCAGCAGTTCCCAAGACAGGCTAAATGAGCAGTTCTTC.

This clonotype was observed many times. V gene TRBV2 combines with J gene TRBJ2-5; 14 positions agree with TRBD2. V lost 11 bases and J lost 7; bases outside the gene matches: 6. The CDR3 sequence is 13 residues long. Per germline, CDR1 SNHLY and CDR2 FYNNEI. CDR3 nucleotide sequence: TGTGCCGGTGGACTAGCGGGGGGAGGGACCCAGTACTTC. This translates into CAGGLAGGGTQYF.

The table lists this clonotype with a few counts. The chain joins TRBV4-1 to TRBJ2-7; D may be TRBD1 (6 bases). V gave up 4 bases and J gave up 2 bases, with 15 bases separating them. This CDR3 is built from 15 residues. Germline CDR1 reads MGHRA; CDR2 reads YSYEKL. CDR3 bases: TGCGCCAGCAGCCCTACCCAGACAGGCCCCTACGAGCAGTACTTC. The encoded protein is CASSPTQTGPYEQYF.

The rearrangement uses TRBV7-2 and TRBJ1-1, with 7 bases lining up with TRBD1. J was trimmed by 4 bases and V by 2 bases; bases with no gene match: 7. Germline CDR1 SGHTA, CDR2 FQGNSA. The CDR3 totals 15 residues. The CDR3 here is CASSLPPGGVTEAFF. The DNA for the CDR3 is TGTGCCAGCAGCTTACCACCAGGGGGGGTCACTGAAGCTTTCTTT.

This clonotype was detected a few times. The chain has TRBV12-3 or TRBV12-4 and TRBJ1-2; D remains unclear. This CDR3 is built from 13 residues. Trimming removed 6 bases at V and 6 bases at J, with 14 bases between. The CDR3 sequence is CASSSPWFDGYTF. The DNA of the CDR3 is TGTGCCAGCAGCTCCCCGTGGTTCGATGGCTACACCTTC.

The genes are TRBV3-1 and TRBJ2-4, with TRBD1 identical over 8 bases. Trimming removed 1 base from V and 6 bases from J; junction bases left unmatched: 5. Per germline, CDR1 LGHDT and CDR2 YNNKEL (reference sequence). The CDR3 is 15 residues long. CDR3 amino acids: CASSQGGQGGNIQYF. CDR3 coding DNA: TGTGCCAGCAGCCAAGGAGGACAGGGCGGAAACATTCAGTACTTC.

Many counts were recorded for this clonotype. The chain recombines TRBV27 with TRBJ1-1; possibly TRBD1 for D (5 bases). Germline values: CDR1 MNHEY, CDR2 SMNVEV (reference sequence). CDR3 length: 16 residues. Trimming stripped 6 bases from V and 1 base from J, with 18 bases between. The CDR3 DNA sequence: TGTGCCAGCAGAAGTTCACCGGGACGAGAGAACACTGAAGCTTTCTTT. Its protein product is CASRSSPGRENTEAFF.

The chain has TRBV10-3 and TRBJ1-6; D may be TRBD1 (5 bases). With 3 bases removed from V and 0 bases from J, the gap between germline ends came to 9 bases. Germline V gene sequence: CDR1 ENHRY, CDR2 SYGVKD. The CDR3 length is 16 residues. This CDR3 reads CAISDRGSSYNSPLHF. CDR3 coding DNA: TGTGCCATCAGTGACCGGGGGAGCTCCTATAATTCACCCCTCCACTTT.

This sequence joins TRBV2 and TRBJ1-2; no clear D. This CDR3 has 13 residues. Germline lookup yields CDR1 SNHLY and CDR2 FYNNEI. With 4 bases removed from V and 8 bases from J, the gap between germline ends came to 14 bases. CDR3 in DNA: TGTGCCAGCAGTGGCGGGGAGCCGGGAGGCTACACCTTC. It codes for CASSGGEPGGYTF.

This clonotype was found many times. The chain combines TRBV5-1 with TRBJ2-3, with D maybe TRBD1 (6 bases). CDR3 length: 15 residues. Germline V lookup: CDR1 SGHRS, CDR2 YFSETQ. Trimming cost V 4 bases and J 0 bases, with 12 bases left between them. The CDR3 region is CASSPGAVSTDTQYF. CDR3 sequence (DNA): TGCGCCAGCAGCCCAGGGGCAGTTAGCACAGATACGCAGTATTTT.

This clonotype was picked up many times. This chain joins TRBV7-9 and TRBJ2-3; possibly TRBD1 for D (5 bases). This CDR3 spans 13 amino acids. Germline V gene sequence: CDR1 SEHNR, CDR2 FQNEAQ (reference sequence). Trimming shortened V by 10 bases and J by 2 bases, and 13 bases separated the two germline ends. DNA for the CDR3: TGTGCCACCCAGGCAGGGCCCACAGATACGCAGTATTTT. Translating it yields CATQAGPTDTQYF.

The genes are TRBV18 and TRBJ2-5; 8 positions agree with TRBD1. J lost 4 bases, V lost 1 base, and 5 bases had no gene match. This CDR3 has 15 amino acids. Per the germline V gene, CDR1 is KGHSH and CDR2 is LQKENI. Here the CDR3 reads CASSPRGGQGETQYF. CDR3 bases: TGTGCCAGCTCACCACGAGGTGGACAGGGAGAGACCCAGTACTTC.

The chain couples TRBV12-3 or TRBV12-4 to TRBJ2-3, with D perhaps assigned TRBD1 or TRBD2 (5 bases each). This CDR3 comprises 14 residues. V lost 0 bases, J lost 3 bases, and 7 bases lay in between. The CDR3 DNA sequence: TGTGCCAGCAGTTTAGCAGGGGAGACAGATACGCAGTATTTT. It yields the protein CASSLAGETDTQYF.

The V call is TRBV7-2, the J call TRBJ2-6; possible D gene TRBD2, 5 bases. The germline V and J ends were trimmed by 9 bases and 1 base, with 7 bases remaining between them. CDR3 length: 13 residues. Per the germline V gene, CDR1 is SGHTA and CDR2 is FQGNSA. The CDR3 nucleotides read TGTGCCAGGGAGGCATCTGGGGCCAACGTCCTGACTTTC. This translates into CAREASGANVLTF. Filled out from reference TRBV7-2 and TRBJ2-6, the complete variable domain reads GAGVSQSPSNKVTEKGKDVELRCDPISGHTALYWYRQSLGQGLEFLIYFQGNSAPDKSGLPSDRFSAERTGGSVSTLTIQRTQQEDSAVYLCAREASGANVLTFGAGSRLTVL.

The J gene is TRBJ2-7, the V gene TRBV2, with D possibly matching TRBD2 (5 bases). V was shortened by 8 bases and J by 3 bases, with 14 bases between the two germline ends. CDR3 length equals 13 residues. CDR1 is SNHLY, CDR2 FYNNEI, per germline. CDR3 DNA: TGTGCCAGCTTGGACTCCGAGGGCTACGAGCAGTACTTC. Protein: CASLDSEGYEQYF.

The V call is TRBV6-5, the J call TRBJ1-5; D remains unclear. This CDR3 contains 13 residues. Looked up from germline, CDR1 is MNHEY and CDR2 is SVGAGI. The V gene lost 6 bases and the J gene lost 7 bases, with 13 bases spanning the gap. The CDR3 spells CASRRRLGQPQHF. In DNA form, the CDR3 reads TGTGCCAGCAGACGGAGATTGGGACAGCCCCAGCATTTT.

V gene TRBV7-2 combines with J gene TRBJ2-3; the match to TRBD2 covers 12 bases. With V trimmed by 5 bases and J by 8 bases, 8 bases remained unmatched. Germline lookup yields CDR1 SGHTA and CDR2 FQGNSA. The CDR3 is 15 amino acids. The CDR3 DNA sequence: TGTGCCAGCAGCCCTCTCGGACTAGCGGGGAGTACGCAGTATTTT. Protein product: CASSPLGLAGSTQYF.

This clonotype has more than one count but fewer than ten. The chain combines TRBV6-5 with TRBJ1-6; TRBD1 might be the D (5 bases). The CDR3 totals 10 residues. V lost 11 bases and J 9 bases, leaving 8 bases between the germline ends. Per the germline V gene, CDR1 is MNHEY and CDR2 is SVGAGI. The CDR3 DNA reads as TGTGCCGCCGGGGGTTCACCCCTCCACTTT. Protein sequence: CAAGGSPLHF.

This clonotype was detected ten times or more. The chain has TRBV5-1 and TRBJ2-7; 7 bases are shared with TRBD2. The junction had 8 bases not matched to a gene; V was cut back by 3 bases and J by 2 bases. The CDR3 length is 15 residues. The germline V gene has CDR1 SGHRS and CDR2 YFSETQ. The CDR3 sequence is CASSSTGGNTYEQYF. The CDR3 DNA follows: TGCGCCAGCAGCTCCACGGGGGGTAATACCTACGAGCAGTACTTC.

This clonotype was observed a few times. The J gene is TRBJ2-1, the V gene TRBV7-2; the D is unclear. Germline values: CDR1 SGHTA, CDR2 FQGNSA. The CDR3 sequence is 14 residues long. V shed 3 bases and J shed 2 bases, with 8 bases lying between them. In DNA, the CDR3 is TGTGCCAGCAGCTTTTGGGGTGCCTACAATGAGCAGTTCTTC. This codes for CASSFWGAYNEQFF.

This clonotype came up a few times. The chain recombines TRBV19 with TRBJ2-4, with 7 bases that match TRBD1. The CDR3 runs 15 residues. V dropped 4 bases and J dropped 1; count of bases not matched to a gene: 4. Germline lookup yields CDR1 LNHDA and CDR2 SQIVND (reference sequence). CDR3 amino acids: CASSKEGAAKNIQYF. In DNA form, the CDR3 reads TGTGCCAGTAGTAAAGAGGGGGCTGCCAAAAACATTCAGTACTTC.

V is TRBV10-3 and J is TRBJ2-7, with 9 bases lining up with TRBD1. CDR3 length equals 15 residues. The J segment lost 0 bases and the V segment lost 6 bases, leaving 6 bases of the junction unmatched. CDR1 and CDR2 from the germline V gene are ENHRY and SYGVKD. Here the CDR3 DNA reads TGTGCCATCAGCCCGGGACAGGGTTACTCCTACGAGCAGTACGTC. Amino acid sequence: CAISPGQGYSYEQYV.

This clonotype was seen repeatedly, ten times or more. The J gene is TRBJ2-3, the V gene TRBV5-1, with D possibly being TRBD2 (6 bases). This CDR3 spans 14 amino acids. Looked up from germline, CDR1 is SGHRS and CDR2 is YFSETQ. Trimming pared 0 bases from V and 4 bases from J, leaving 9 bases between. This CDR3 reads CASSLAREADTQYF. The CDR3 coding sequence is TGCGCCAGCAGCTTGGCCAGGGAGGCAGATACGCAGTATTTT.

This clonotype has more than one count but fewer than ten. The chain employs TRBV28 and TRBJ1-2, with D maybe TRBD1 (6 bases). V was clipped by 2 bases and J by 7 bases, with 14 bases between them. The CDR3 sequence is 14 residues long. The germline CDR1 and CDR2 sequences are MDHEN and SYDVKM. The CDR3 protein is CASSLTLQGVGYTF. In nucleotides, the CDR3 is TGTGCCAGCAGTTTAACCCTACAGGGTGTTGGCTACACCTTC.